Presented here are 30 T cell receptor beta chains from one specimen sequenced in a study of T cell repertoires in cytomegalovirus infection. These TCRs are of unknown antigen specificity. MiXCR, applied by TCRdb to the reads, yields one record per CDR3 protein. The data show fewer than 1,000,000 distinct CDR3 sequences, with approximately 30% seen just once and under 15% held by the top ten. The sample consisted of cultured CD8+ T cells from PBMCs, taken from culture after CMV antigen stimulation. The receptors derive from a human donor in good health (CMV status not recorded). Some clones in this sample may be carry-over from other donors' samples.

This clonotype came up a few times. The V call is TRBV6-1, the J call TRBJ2-6; 7 bases fit TRBD2. Germline V gene sequence: CDR1 MNHNS, CDR2 SASEGT. There are 13 residues in the CDR3. The junction had 5 bases not matched to a gene; V was cut back by 11 bases and J by 4 bases. CDR3 nucleotide sequence: TGTGCCGGGGGGGGAAAAGGGGCCAACGTCCTGACTTTC. Translating gives CAGGGKGANVLTF.

This rearrangement joins TRBV6-6 to TRBJ1-2, with D perhaps matching TRBD1 (6 bases). V was shortened by 11 bases and J by 5 bases, with 15 bases between the two germline ends. This CDR3 contains 12 residues. The germline V gene has CDR1 MNHNY and CDR2 SVGAGI (reference sequence). The CDR3 reads CALYGGAYGYTF. CDR3 DNA: TGTGCCCTCTACGGGGGGGCGTATGGCTACACCTTC.

This clonotype was observed a single time. The chain is built from TRBV6-2 or TRBV6-3 and TRBJ1-2; 8 bases agree with TRBD1. This CDR3 has 15 amino acids. V dropped 6 bases and J dropped 5; count of bases not matched to a gene: 11. Per the germline V gene, CDR1 is MNHEY and CDR2 is SVGEGT. The CDR3 loop reads CASRDDRGLVYGYTF. The DNA of the CDR3 is TGTGCCAGCAGGGATGACAGGGGCCTCGTTTATGGCTACACCTTC.

This clonotype was seen only once. This chain connects TRBV28 to TRBJ2-7; D is uncertain. V was pared by 5 bases and J by 0 bases, with 11 bases between. The CDR3 totals 14 residues. Germline-derived CDR1 and CDR2 are MDHEN and SYDVKM. The CDR3 DNA follows: TGTGCCAGCAGTCCGGCGGAGAGCTCCTACGAGCAGTACGTC. Its translation is CASSPAESSYEQYV.

This clonotype showed up just a few times. The V gene is TRBV11-2, the J gene TRBJ2-7; D call uncertain. Germline V lookup: CDR1 SGHAT, CDR2 FQNNGV. CDR3 length: 15 residues. Trimming cost V 4 bases and J 2 bases, with 15 bases left between them. CDR3 nucleotides: TGTGCCAGCAGCTCCCGGCCATCGGGCACCTACGAGCAGTACTTC. This encodes CASSSRPSGTYEQYF.

The chain joins TRBV19 to TRBJ2-1; 9 positions match TRBD2. The V segment lost 5 bases and the J segment 2 bases; nucleotides outside the gene matches: 10. The CDR3 is made up of 17 amino acids. Germline V gene sequence: CDR1 LNHDA, CDR2 SQIVND (reference sequence). The DNA for the CDR3 is TGTGCCAGTAGTCCGACCCTCCTAGCGGGGACCTACAATGAGCAGTTCTTC. Translated, it gives CASSPTLLAGTYNEQFF.

This chain connects TRBV20-1 to TRBJ2-3; TRBD2 might be the D (6 bases). The CDR3 runs to 14 residues. CDR1 is DFQATT and CDR2 is SNEGSKA in the germline V gene (reference sequence). Trimming pared 5 bases from V and 5 bases from J, leaving 17 bases between. CDR3 bases: TGCAGTGCTTCGTGGGGGGATCTTGAAGATACGCAGTATTTT. Translation gives CSASWGDLEDTQYF.

This clonotype was picked up a small number of times. The chain is built from TRBV5-1 and TRBJ1-5; no clear D gene. This CDR3 contains 13 residues. CDR1 is SGHRS and CDR2 is YFSETQ in the germline V gene. Trimming took 3 bases from V and 2 from J, leaving 6 bases between them. The CDR3 coding sequence is TGCGCCAGCAGCTCCGTGGGCAATCAGCCCCAGCATTTT. Its protein is CASSSVGNQPQHF.

This clonotype was counted many times. This sequence joins TRBV7-2 and TRBJ2-1, with 12 nucleotides matching TRBD2. V dropped 3 bases and J dropped 0; count of bases not matched to a gene: 3. This CDR3 region has 17 residues. Per the germline V gene, CDR1 is SGHTA and CDR2 is FQGNSA. The CDR3 loop reads CASSFRTSGDSYNEQFF. The DNA for the CDR3 is TGTGCCAGCAGCTTTCGGACTAGCGGGGACTCCTACAATGAGCAGTTCTTC.

This clonotype was seen ten or more times. V usage is TRBV15 and J usage is TRBJ2-1, with 10 positions matching TRBD1. The ends lost 5 bases at V and 5 bases at J; junction bases unmatched: 3. Germline V gives CDR1 LNHNV, CDR2 YYDKDF (reference sequence). The CDR3 runs 14 residues. CDR3 sequence (DNA): TGTGCCACCAGCTTGGACAGGGGGAACAATGAGCAGTTCTTC. Its protein is CATSLDRGNNEQFF.

This clonotype turned up a few times. The chain uses TRBV7-9 and TRBJ2-2; TRBD1 matches 8 bases. This CDR3 has 17 amino acids. With 3 bases clipped from V and 3 bases from J, the junction kept 9 bases outside the gene matches. CDR1 is SEHNR, CDR2 FQNEAQ, per germline (reference sequence). The CDR3 DNA sequence: TGTGCCAGCAGCTTGCCTCCGGGACAGGTGGACACCGGGGAGCTGTTTTTT. Protein product: CASSLPPGQVDTGELFF.

With respect to this clonotype: The CDR3 does not end in the conserved phenylalanine or tryptophan, so this is likely a read error. This sequence joins TRBV7-6 and TRBJ2-1; 8 bases map to TRBD1. Germline lookup yields CDR1 SGHVS and CDR2 FNYEAQ. J lost 7 bases, V lost 2 bases, and 7 bases had no gene match. The CDR3 sequence is 15 residues long. The DNA for the CDR3 is TGTGCCAGCAGCTTATTCGGGGACAGGCTGAATGAGCAGTTCTAC. Its protein product is CASSLFGDRLNEQFY.

This clonotype was counted only a few times. V usage is TRBV9 and J usage is TRBJ1-2; D call uncertain. There are 15 residues in the CDR3. V was clipped by 3 bases and J by 4 bases, with 16 bases between them. Germline V CDR1 and CDR2: SGDLS, YYNGEE. As DNA, the CDR3 is TGTGCCAGCAGCGGGAACAGAGCGCTAGCCTATGGCTACACCTTC. Its protein is CASSGNRALAYGYTF.

This clonotype has only a few counts. This chain connects TRBV5-5 to TRBJ2-3, with TRBD1 matching over 7 bases. Per germline, CDR1 SGHKS and CDR2 YYEKEE (reference sequence). V shed 4 bases and J 2 bases; nucleotides not matched to a gene: 7. The CDR3 sequence is 15 residues long. DNA of the CDR3: TGTGCCAGCAGCCTAGGGACAGCGTACACAGATACGCAGTATTTT. The encoded protein is CASSLGTAYTDTQYF.

The rearrangement links TRBV19 to TRBJ1-1; possible D gene TRBD1, 6 bases. Per the germline V gene, CDR1 is LNHDA and CDR2 is SQIVND (reference sequence). This CDR3 is 13 amino acids long. With 2 bases removed from V and 4 bases from J, the gap between germline ends came to 8 bases. The CDR3 loop reads CASSISGATEAFF. The CDR3, as DNA: TGTGCCAGTAGTATATCGGGGGCCACTGAAGCTTTCTTT.

The V call is TRBV5-3, the J call TRBJ2-5; 11 bases are shared with TRBD2. TRBV5-3 is treated as an ORF (open reading frame) with a function not yet certain. The CDR3 sequence is 17 residues long. With 4 bases clipped from V and 2 bases from J, the junction kept 10 bases outside the gene matches. CDR3 DNA sequence: TGTGCCAGAAGCCTCCTTCCTAGCGGGGGGCTTCAAGAGACCCAGTACTTC. Translation: CARSLLPSGGLQETQYF.

The chain couples TRBV6-6 to TRBJ1-4; TRBD1 aligns across 8 bases. The length of the CDR3 is 17 residues. With V trimmed by 0 bases and J by 1 base, 4 bases remained unmatched. CDR1 is MNHNY and CDR2 is SVGAGI in the germline V gene (reference sequence). CDR3 in DNA: TGTGCCAGCAGTTACTCCAGGGGGCCTAAAACTAATGAAAAACTGTTTTTT. It encodes CASSYSRGPKTNEKLFF.

The chain uses TRBV6-2 or TRBV6-3 and TRBJ2-2; 8 bases agree with TRBD1. The CDR3 runs 16 residues. With V trimmed by 2 bases and J by 3 bases, 5 bases remained unmatched. Germline V gives CDR1 MNHEY, CDR2 SVGEGT. CDR3 residues: CASSYRTGSDTGELFF. Here the CDR3 DNA reads TGTGCCAGCAGTTACCGGACAGGGTCGGACACCGGGGAGCTGTTTTTT.

This clonotype was seen only a few times. The rearrangement joins TRBV6-2 or TRBV6-3 to TRBJ1-5; D unresolved. The CDR3 runs to 13 residues. The germline V gene has CDR1 MNHEY and CDR2 SVGEGT. Trimming shortened V by 5 bases and J by 0 bases, and 5 bases separated the two germline ends. CDR3 loop: CASSGVSNQPQHF. In DNA, the CDR3 is TGTGCCAGCAGTGGGGTTAGCAATCAGCCCCAGCATTTT.

The V call is TRBV12-3 or TRBV12-4, the J call TRBJ2-2, with D perhaps given as TRBD1 or TRBD2 (5 bases each). The CDR3 covers 16 residues. Trimming cost V 5 bases and J 5 bases, with 18 bases left between them. The CDR3 nucleotides are TGTGCCAGCAGTGGGGGTGGGCAGGCGGTGACCGGGGAGCTGTTTTTT. Amino acids: CASSGGGQAVTGELFF.

The table lists this clonotype with a few counts. This chain joins TRBV19 and TRBJ1-2; perhaps TRBD1 as D (5 bases). CDR3 length equals 12 residues. Deletions cut 11 bases from V and 4 bases from J, with 14 bases between. The germline CDR1 and CDR2 sequences are LNHDA and SQIVND (reference sequence). CDR3 bases: TGTGCCGCCGGGGACGTCACCTATGGCTACACCTTC. Translating gives CAAGDVTYGYTF.

The table lists this clonotype with many counts. Written as DNA, the CDR3 is TGTGCCAGCAGCACAGGGAGCAATCAGCCCCAGCATTTT. It codes for CASSTGSNQPQHF. The chain links TRBV5-5 to TRBJ1-5, with TRBD1 as a possible D gene (6 bases). Germline CDR1 and CDR2: SGHKS and YYEKEE (reference sequence). Trimming left V 4 bases short and J 1 base short, with 6 bases between. There are 13 residues in the CDR3.

A remark on this clonotype: Given a much more abundant clone one base away, this may be a read error. The genes are TRBV7-2 and TRBJ2-6, with D unclear. The CDR3 has 15 residues. V lost 2 bases and J lost 4, with 9 bases in between. Germline V gives CDR1 SGHTA, CDR2 FQGNSA. The CDR3: CASSLSASGANVLTF. CDR3 in DNA: TGTGCCAGCAGCTTAAGTGCGTCCGGGGCCAACGTCCTGACTTTC. Together with reference TRBV7-2 and TRBJ2-6, the CDR3 gives the full variable domain: GAGVSQSPSNKVTEKGKDVELRCDPISGHTALYWYRQSLGQGLEFLIYFQGNSAPDKSGLPSDRFSAERTGGSVSTLTIQRTQQEDSAVYLCASSLSASGANVLTFGAGSRLTVL.

This clonotype was counted a few times. The chain links TRBV15 to TRBJ1-3; no definite D call. There are 16 residues in the CDR3. CDR1 and CDR2 from the germline V gene are LNHNV and YYDKDF (reference sequence). V shed 4 bases and J shed 4 bases, with 17 bases lying between them. The DNA of the CDR3 is TGTGCCACCAGCACTAGACTCCTCGCGCCAGGAAACACCATATATTTT. Translated: CATSTRLLAPGNTIYF.

The gene calls are TRBV4-2 and TRBJ1-1; D not certain. V dropped 4 bases and J dropped 8 bases, with 20 bases sitting between them. The CDR3 loop spans 15 amino acids. Germline CDR1 and CDR2: LGHNA and YNFKEQ. CDR3 loop: CASSPKVTGPVEAFF. In DNA form, the CDR3 reads TGTGCCAGCAGCCCCAAGGTAACGGGTCCAGTGGAAGCTTTCTTT.

This chain links TRBV7-8 with TRBJ1-5; D is ambiguous. V was shortened by 3 bases and J by 4 bases, with 19 bases between the two germline ends. CDR1 is SGHVS and CDR2 is FQNEAQ in the germline V gene. The CDR3 consists of 17 residues. CDR3 bases: TGTGCCAGCAGCTTCCAAGACGGCCGGGGAGGAAATCAGCCCCAGCATTTT. Protein product: CASSFQDGRGGNQPQHF.

The gene calls are TRBV6-1 and TRBJ2-1; 9 bases agree with TRBD2. Germline assignment: CDR1 MNHNS and CDR2 SASEGT. Germline trimming cut 5 bases from V and 0 bases from J; bases unmatched to any gene: 5. The CDR3 sequence is 16 residues long. The CDR3 nucleotides are TGTGCCAGCAGTTACGCGGGGGGGGTCTCCTACAATGAGCAGTTCTTC. It codes for CASSYAGGVSYNEQFF.

This clonotype showed up just a few times. The germline gene is not matched at one end of the junction; a read error may be the cause. The chain links TRBV7-7 to TRBJ2-1, with 9 bases lining up with TRBD2. Germline-derived CDR1 and CDR2 are SSHAT and FNYEAQ (reference sequence). The CDR3 length is 16 residues. The CDR3 DNA is TGTGCTAGCAGTGGGGGACTAGCAGCCTCCAACAATGAGCAGTTCTTC. Translating gives CASSGGLAASNNEQFF.

CDR3: CATSRDAANTEAFF. Here the CDR3 DNA reads TGTGCCACCAGCAGAGATGCGGCGAACACTGAAGCTTTCTTT. The genes are TRBV15 and TRBJ1-1; no reliable D call. CDR1 LNHNV and CDR2 YYDKDF come from the germline V gene (reference sequence). Deletions cut 0 bases from V and 1 base from J, with 6 bases between. The CDR3 has 14 amino acids.

The J gene is TRBJ2-2, the V gene TRBV7-8; 8 bases align to TRBD1. This CDR3 comprises 16 residues. V was pared by 4 bases and J by 6 bases, with 10 bases of the junction left unmatched. CDR1 and CDR2 (germline): SGHVS, FQNEAQ. CDR3 amino acids: CASSSFPGQAPGELFF. CDR3 DNA: TGTGCCAGCAGCTCCTTTCCGGGACAGGCACCCGGGGAGCTGTTTTTT.